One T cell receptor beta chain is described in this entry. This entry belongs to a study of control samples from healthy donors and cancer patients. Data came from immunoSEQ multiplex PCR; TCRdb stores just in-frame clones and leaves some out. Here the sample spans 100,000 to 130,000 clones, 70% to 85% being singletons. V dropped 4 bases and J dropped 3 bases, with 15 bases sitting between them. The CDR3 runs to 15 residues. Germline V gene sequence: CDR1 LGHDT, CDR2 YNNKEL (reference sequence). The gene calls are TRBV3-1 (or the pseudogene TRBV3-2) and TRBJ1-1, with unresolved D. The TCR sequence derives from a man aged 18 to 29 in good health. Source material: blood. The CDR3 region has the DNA TGTGCCAGCAGCCCGACCCGGTCAACTTACACTGAAGCTTTCTTT. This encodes CASSPTRSTYTEAFF.